These 4 T cell receptor beta chains share one sample of origin, sequenced in a study of blood T cell repertoires in COVID-19. Only in-frame clones appear in the TCRdb table, and some are missing; sequencing was by immunoSEQ multiplex PCR. The profile shows around 300,000 clones, more than 80% of them singletons. Sequencing was performed on peripheral blood. The receptors originated from a woman aged 30 to 39 with COVID-19, enrolled during active disease.

CDR3 bases: TGTGCCAGCAGACAGGACAGTTCGTCTTTCTACGAGCAGTACTTC. Translated: CASRQDSSSFYEQYF. The rearrangement links TRBV6-5 to TRBJ2-7; maybe TRBD1 (6 bases). The CDR3 has 15 amino acids. Germline values: CDR1 MNHEY, CDR2 SVGAGI. Trimming took off 6 bases at V and 3 bases at J, with 18 bases between the two ends.

The genes are TRBV7-3 and TRBJ2-3, with 10 positions matching TRBD2. The CDR3 covers 15 residues. V gave up 1 base and J gave up 7 bases; unmatched junction bases: 5. The germline gives CDR1 SGHTA, CDR2 FQGTGA. The CDR3 sequence is CASSLMASGSNTQYF. The CDR3 nucleotides read TGTGCCAGCAGCTTAATGGCTAGCGGGAGTAATACGCAGTATTTT.

The chain joins TRBV5-1 to TRBJ2-5; 7 bases agree with TRBD1. Germline V CDR1 and CDR2: SGHRS, YFSETQ. Unmatched junction bases numbered 3, after V lost 7 bases and J lost 0 bases. The CDR3 length is 13 residues. CDR3 amino acids: CASRQGNQETQYF. The CDR3 nucleotides read TGCGCCAGCCGACAGGGAAACCAAGAGACCCAGTACTTC. The full variable domain, in which reference TRBV5-1 and TRBJ2-5 provide the parts outside the CDR3, is KAGVTQTPRYLIKTRGQQVTLSCSPISGHRSVSWYQQTPGQGLQFLFEYFSETQRNKGNFPGRFSGRQFSNSRSEMNVSTLELGDSALYLCASRQGNQETQYFGPGTRLLVL.

The chain recombines TRBV6-2 or TRBV6-3 with TRBJ2-5; 9 bases fit TRBD2. The CDR3 consists of 19 residues. The V segment lost 5 bases and the J segment 1 base; nucleotides outside the gene matches: 17. Germline V gene data show CDR1 as MNHEY and CDR2 as SVGEGT. In DNA, the CDR3 is TGTGCCAGCAGTCCCTCCGGTTTTTTTGCGGGAGGGGCCCAAGAGACCCAGTACTTC. This gives the protein CASSPSGFFAGGAQETQYF.